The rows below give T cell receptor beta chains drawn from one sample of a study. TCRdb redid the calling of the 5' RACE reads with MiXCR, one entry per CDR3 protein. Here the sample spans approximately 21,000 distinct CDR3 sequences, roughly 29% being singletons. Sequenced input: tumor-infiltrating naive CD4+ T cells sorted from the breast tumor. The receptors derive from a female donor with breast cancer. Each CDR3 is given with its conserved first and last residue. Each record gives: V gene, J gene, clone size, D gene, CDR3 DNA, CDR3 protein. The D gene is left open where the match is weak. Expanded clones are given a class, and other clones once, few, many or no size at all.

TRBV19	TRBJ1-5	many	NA	TGTGCCAGTAGTTCTTCCACGGGTCAGCCCCAGCATTTT	CASSSSTGQPQHF
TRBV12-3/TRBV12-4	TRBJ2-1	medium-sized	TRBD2	TGTGCCAGCAGTTTGGCCTTGGCTAGCGGGAGGCCCGATGAGCAGTTCTTC	CASSLALASGRPDEQFF
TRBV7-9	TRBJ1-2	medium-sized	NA	TGTGCCAGCAGCCCTGCGGGACGGGGGGGCTACACCTTC	CASSPAGRGGYTF
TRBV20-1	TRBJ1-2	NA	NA	TGCAGTGCTAGAGATCCCGGTCGAGAGGCGTATGGCTACACCTTC	CSARDPGREAYGYTF
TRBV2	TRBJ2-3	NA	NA	TGTGCCAGCAGTGATGCCGGAGGGTTCGGGGATACGCAGTATTTT	CASSDAGGFGDTQYF
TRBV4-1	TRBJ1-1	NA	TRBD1	TGCGCCAGCAGCCAAGGACAGGGGGCGCTGGACACTGAAGCTTCCTTT	CASSQGQGALDTEASF
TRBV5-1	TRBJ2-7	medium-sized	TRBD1	TGCGCCAGCAGCTCCCCGGGACAGGGTTCCTACGAGCAGTACTTC	CASSSPGQGSYEQYF
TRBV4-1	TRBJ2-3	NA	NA	TGCGCCAGCAGCCAAGTGCCAGGGAGCACAGATACGCAGTATTTT	CASSQVPGSTDTQYF
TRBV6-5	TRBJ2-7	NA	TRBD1	TGTGCCAGCAGTTCGGATCGACAGGGGAAAGACGAGCAGTACTTC	CASSSDRQGKDEQYF
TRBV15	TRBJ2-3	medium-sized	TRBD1	TGTGCCACCAGCGTACAAGACAGGGCTAAAGATACGCAGTATTTT	CATSVQDRAKDTQYF
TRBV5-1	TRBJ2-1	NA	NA	TGCGCCAGCAGCGCCGGTGCTGCCAGCGACAATGAGCAGTTCTTC	CASSAGAASDNEQFF
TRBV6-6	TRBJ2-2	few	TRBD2	TGTGCCAGCAGAACTAGCGGAACGAACACCGGGGAGCTGTTTTTT	CASRTSGTNTGELFF
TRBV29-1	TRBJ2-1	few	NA	TGCAGCTTCGCTACAGGGATACTCTACAATGAGCAGTTCTTC	CSFATGILYNEQFF
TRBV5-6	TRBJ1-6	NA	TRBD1	TGTGCCAGCGGACACGGGACAGGGGATGGCTCACCCCTCCACTTT	CASGHGTGDGSPLHF
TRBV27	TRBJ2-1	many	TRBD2	TGTGCCAGCAGTTTATTGGCGGGGGGCCTCTACAATGAGCAGTTCTTC	CASSLLAGGLYNEQFF
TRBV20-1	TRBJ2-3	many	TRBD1	TGCAGTGCTAGACCCCCCAGACAGGGGGCCTCAGATACGCAGTATTTT	CSARPPRQGASDTQYF
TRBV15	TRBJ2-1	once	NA	TGTGCCACCAGCAGGGACCGGGTTTTAGGGAGGGGGTACAATGAGCAGTTCTTC	CATSRDRVLGRGYNEQFF